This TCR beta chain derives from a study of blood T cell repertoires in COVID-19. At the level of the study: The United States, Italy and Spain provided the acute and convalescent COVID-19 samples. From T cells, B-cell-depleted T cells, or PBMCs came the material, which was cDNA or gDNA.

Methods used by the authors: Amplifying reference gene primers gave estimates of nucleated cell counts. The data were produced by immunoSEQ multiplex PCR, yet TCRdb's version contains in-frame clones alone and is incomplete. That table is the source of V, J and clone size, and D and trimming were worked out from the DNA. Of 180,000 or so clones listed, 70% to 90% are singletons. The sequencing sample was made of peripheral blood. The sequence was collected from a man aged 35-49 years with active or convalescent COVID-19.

CDR3 DNA sequence: TGTGCCAGCAGCCAAGATCTGGGCGGGGGCGAGTGGGATAGCAATCAGCCCCAGCATTTT. Amino acid sequence: CASSQDLGGGEWDSNQPQHF. The rearrangement joins TRBV4-2 to TRBJ1-5; possibly TRBD1 for D (6 bases). CDR3 size: 20 residues. The V gene's germline CDR1 is LGHNA and CDR2 YNFKEQ. V was trimmed by 0 bases and J by 0 bases, leaving 21 bases between them.